What follows are 26 T cell receptor beta chains derived from one specimen sequenced in a study of T cell clonality in common variable immunodeficiency. These receptors have no identified antigens. Broader study findings: Reportedly, TCR beta sequences from common variable immunodeficiency showed fewer deletions and N-nucleotide insertions.

The assay was immunoSEQ multiplex PCR, and TCRdb's table has in-frame clones only and misses some. The sample yields more than 13,000 clones, without any singletons. What was sequenced was peripheral blood mononuclear cells. Every receptor here comes from a human donor with common variable immunodeficiency.

Points on this clone: Sequencing ends 3 residues short of the CDR3 end; the germline J gene provides the rest. The V gene is TRBV7-2, the J gene TRBJ2-2, with 7 bases fitting TRBD2. This CDR3 contains 14 residues. Germline V lookup: CDR1 SGHTA, CDR2 FQGNSA. After removal of 5 bases from V and 6 bases from J, the junction contained 6 bases not matched to a gene. The CDR3 loop reads CASSKSRGAGELFF. CDR3 DNA, as far as it was read: TGTGCCAGCAGCAAATCTCGGGGGGCCGGGGAG.

Comments on this clone: Read sequence stops 3 residues before the CDR3 end, and the germline J gene provides the missing end. This chain connects TRBV5-1 to TRBJ2-1; TRBD2 aligns across 10 bases. The germline CDR1 and CDR2 sequences are SGHRS and YFSETQ. The trim removed 0 bases at V and 7 bases at J, leaving 7 bases unmatched. The CDR3 sequence is 16 residues long. CDR3 DNA, as far as it was read: TGCGCCAGCAGCTTGGTGGTAGCGGGGGGAAGTAATGAG. Translated: CASSLVVAGGSNE. The whole CDR3 is CASSLVVAGGSNEQFF.

The CDR3 region is CASSPSGMVAYEQYF. Partial CDR3 DNA: TGTGCCAGCTCACCCTCGGGGATGGTCGCCTACGAG. The rearrangement links TRBV18 to TRBJ2-7; a possible D gene is TRBD2 (5 bases). The read falls 3 residues short of the CDR3 end, and the missing part is taken from the germline J gene. The ends were cut back, 3 bases at V and 2 bases at J, with 14 bases in the middle. CDR3 length: 15 amino acids. Germline V gene lookup returns CDR1 KGHSH and CDR2 LQKENI.

This clone was picked up a small number of times. The sequenced CDR3 bases are TGTGCCAGCAGCTTAGTCCAGGGGAGGGCTGAA. Amino acids: CASSLVQGRAE. The whole CDR3 region reads CASSLVQGRAEAFF. This chain connects TRBV7-8 to TRBJ1-1, with D perhaps TRBD1 (6 bases). Read sequence stops 3 residues before the CDR3 end, and the germline J gene provides the missing end. The CDR3 is 14 residues long. Germline V gene data show CDR1 as SGHVS and CDR2 as FQNEAQ. Trimming cost V 1 base and J 6 bases, with 12 bases left between them.

This clone was recorded a few times. With the read ending 3 residues before the CDR3 end, the germline J gene is used to fill in that end. This chain joins TRBV7-2 and TRBJ1-6; D ambiguous. The CDR3 contains 15 residues. CDR1 and CDR2 from the germline V gene are SGHTA and FQGNSA. V lost 5 bases to trimming and J lost 6 bases, with 14 bases between them. CDR3 DNA (partial): TGTGCCAGCAGCCCTCTCGCACAAATTAATTCACCC. Translation: CASSPLAQINSP. In full, the CDR3 is CASSPLAQINSPLHF.

As to this clone: The CDR3 end is not reached by the read, which stops 3 residues before it; the germline J gene fills it in. The rearrangement joins TRBV7-9 to TRBJ2-7; TRBD1 aligns across 7 bases. Germline V gene data show CDR1 as SEHNR and CDR2 as FQNEAQ (reference sequence). The CDR3 runs to 14 residues. Trimming took 1 base from V and 4 from J; bases not matched to a gene: 4. CDR3 loop: CASSLGTGQYEQYF. The DNA read from the CDR3 is TGTGCCAGCAGCTTAGGGACAGGACAATACGAG.

With regard to this clone: The read falls 3 residues short of the CDR3 end, and the missing part is taken from the germline J gene. This chain uses TRBV19 with TRBJ1-5, with a tentative D call TRBD1 (6 bases). This CDR3 contains 15 residues. Looked up from germline, CDR1 is LNHDA and CDR2 is SQIVND (reference sequence). V was clipped by 0 bases and J by 4 bases, with 10 bases between them. CDR3 bases read: TGTGCCAGTAGTATAGAGGGGACACAAAATCAGCCC. It is translated as CASSIEGTQNQP. In full, the CDR3 reads CASSIEGTQNQPQHF.

About this clone: The read ends 3 residues early relative to the CDR3; the germline J gene fills the gap. The chain has TRBV19 and TRBJ1-5; 7 positions match TRBD1. The CDR3 totals 13 residues. Germline CDR1 LNHDA, CDR2 SQIVND (reference sequence). Trimming cost V 9 bases and J 3 bases; bases outside gene matches: 5. The sequenced part of the CDR3 DNA is TGTGCCAGCAGTGGGACAGTCAATCAGCCC. Translating it yields CASSGTVNQP. The entire CDR3 reads CASSGTVNQPQHF.

This clone was counted only a few times. This chain's CDR3 is CASSSLLVNEQFF. CDR3 DNA (partial): TGTGCCAGCAGCTCGTTACTAGTCAATGAG. The chain is built from TRBV7-9 and TRBJ2-1, with a tentative D call TRBD2 (5 bases). The CDR3 end lies 3 residues beyond the end of the read and is filled in from the germline J gene. The CDR3 loop spans 13 amino acids. Germline V lookup: CDR1 SEHNR, CDR2 FQNEAQ (reference sequence). The V and J ends lost 4 bases and 6 bases respectively, with 10 bases between them.

This clone was found a few times. The CDR3 end is not reached by the read, which stops 3 residues before it; the germline J gene fills it in. The chain employs TRBV6-1 and TRBJ2-7; no firm D call. V gave up 4 bases and J gave up 3 bases, with 10 bases separating them. CDR3 length: 13 residues. The germline CDR1 and CDR2 sequences are MNHNS and SASEGT. The CDR3 spells CASSVGPYYEQYF. The DNA read from the CDR3 is TGTGCCAGCAGTGTCGGTCCTTACTACGAG.

A few counts support this clone. Read coverage stops 3 residues before the CDR3 terminus; the germline J gene supplies the remainder. The chain employs TRBV19 and TRBJ1-2; TRBD1 aligns across 7 bases. CDR3 length equals 13 residues. Germline V CDR1 and CDR2: LNHDA, SQIVND (reference sequence). V lost 7 bases and J lost 1; bases outside the gene matches: 3. The sequenced CDR3 bases are TGTGCCAGTAAAGGGGGCCGTAACTATGGC. Protein sequence: CASKGGRNYG. The full CDR3 protein reads CASKGGRNYGYTF.

This clone is labeled as medium-sized. The read stops 3 residues short of the end of the CDR3; the missing end is completed from the germline J gene. V usage is TRBV2 and J usage is TRBJ2-7; tentatively, D is TRBD1 (6 bases). Germline V gene sequence: CDR1 SNHLY, CDR2 FYNNEI. V was clipped by 7 bases and J by 0 bases, with 10 bases between them. The length of the CDR3 is 13 residues. This CDR3 is CASNTGSSYEQYF. The CDR3 bases that were read are TGTGCCAGCAACACAGGGAGCTCCTACGAG.

This clone occurred a few times. CDR3: CASFPRGLAGSSYNEQFF. The CDR3 DNA, read in part, is TGTGCCAGTTTCCCCCGAGGACTAGCGGGCAGCTCCTACAATGAG. The chain recombines TRBV18 with TRBJ2-1, with TRBD2 identical over 11 bases. The read stops 3 residues short of the end of the CDR3; the missing end is completed from the germline J gene. Unmatched junction bases numbered 13, after V lost 9 bases and J lost 0 bases. Germline assignment: CDR1 KGHSH and CDR2 LQKENI. The CDR3 extends over 18 amino acids.

The CDR3 DNA, read in part, is TGTGCCAGTAGTATGATACAGGGGCCTAAGGGCAATCAGCCC. Protein product: CASSMIQGPKGNQP. The whole CDR3 protein is CASSMIQGPKGNQPQHF. This chain joins TRBV19 and TRBJ1-5; 7 nucleotides match TRBD1. Coverage ceases 3 residues before the CDR3 finishes, and the germline J gene fills in the end. Per the germline V gene, CDR1 is LNHDA and CDR2 is SQIVND (reference sequence). This CDR3 contains 17 residues. With V trimmed by 3 bases and J by 2 bases, 10 bases remained unmatched.

This clone has just a few counts. The read gets to within 3 residues of the CDR3 end, and the germline J gene fills in the rest. This chain connects TRBV7-9 to TRBJ2-2, with D perhaps matching TRBD2 (6 bases). The CDR3 totals 13 residues. V lost 11 bases, J lost 2 bases, and 12 bases lay in between. Germline lookup yields CDR1 SEHNR and CDR2 FQNEAQ (reference sequence). The CDR3 DNA, read in part, is TGTGCCCCTAGGAGGGGAAACACCGGGGAG. It yields the protein CAPRRGNTGE. The entire CDR3 reads CAPRRGNTGELFF.

With regard to this clone: The read halts 3 residues ahead of the CDR3 end, with the missing end drawn from the germline J gene. The J gene is TRBJ1-1, the V gene TRBV7-2; possible D gene TRBD1, 6 bases. CDR3 size: 13 residues. The ends were cut back, 9 bases at V and 1 base at J, with 12 bases in the middle. The germline V gene encodes CDR1 SGHTA and CDR2 FQGNSA. Here the CDR3 reads CASRMTGNTEAFF. CDR3 bases read: TGTGCCAGTCGAATGACAGGGAACACTGAA.

As for this clone: The CDR3 goes on 3 residues after the read ends, and that part is filled in from the germline J gene. V and J are TRBV19 and TRBJ2-7, with 8 positions matching TRBD1. CDR3 length: 15 residues. Germline V gene sequence: CDR1 LNHDA, CDR2 SQIVND (reference sequence). Trimming cost V 3 bases and J 3 bases; bases outside gene matches: 7. CDR3 DNA (partial): TGTGCCAGTAGTATGCAACAGGGGGTAAACTACGAG. Translating it yields CASSMQQGVNYE. In full, the CDR3 reads CASSMQQGVNYEQYF. Using reference TRBV19 and TRBJ2-7 for the parts outside the CDR3, the full variable domain is DGGITQSPKYLFRKEGQNVTLSCEQNLNHDAMYWYRQDPGQGLRLIYYSQIVNDFQKGDIAEGYSVSREKKESFPLTVTSAQKNPTAFYLCASSMQQGVNYEQYFGPGTRLTVT.

This clone is labeled as medium-sized. Sequencing ends 3 residues short of the CDR3 end; the germline J gene provides the rest. The rearrangement links TRBV6-2 or TRBV6-3 to TRBJ2-5; TRBD1 might be the D (6 bases). Germline values: CDR1 MNHEY, CDR2 SVGEGT. The V end was cut by 0 bases, the J end by 1 base, with 15 bases between. This CDR3 region has 17 residues. Incomplete CDR3 DNA: TGTGCCAGCAGTTACTCGATATCCAGGGGCCGCCAAGAGACC. This translates into CASSYSISRGRQET. The CDR3, in full, reads CASSYSISRGRQETQYF.

For this clone: The DNA ends 3 residues before the CDR3 does, and the rest of the CDR3 is filled in from the germline J gene. The chain has TRBV30 and TRBJ2-1; TRBD2 matches 10 bases. The germline V gene encodes CDR1 GTSNPN and CDR2 SVGIG (reference sequence). This CDR3 is 15 amino acids long. V dropped 1 base and J dropped 6; count of bases not matched to a gene: 6. The CDR3 region is CAWSAERGGVNEQFF. The CDR3 bases that were read are TGTGCCTGGAGTGCGGAGCGGGGGGGGGTCAATGAG. The whole variable domain, remainder taken from reference TRBV30 and TRBJ2-1, is SQTIHQWPATLVQPVGSPLSLECTVEGTSNPNLYWYRQAAGRGLQLLFYSVGIGQISSEVPQNLSASRPQDRQFILSSKKLLLSDSGFYLCAWSAERGGVNEQFFGPGTRLTVL.

This clone showed up just a few times. The read terminates 3 residues ahead of where the CDR3 ends, so the germline J gene completes it. The rearrangement links TRBV19 to TRBJ2-7; TRBD1 matches 9 bases. Losses at the gene ends were 5 bases for V and 6 bases for J; bases not matched to a gene: 5. CDR3 length equals 13 residues. CDR1 is LNHDA and CDR2 is SQIVND in the germline V gene (reference sequence). CDR3 bases read: TGTGCCAGTAGTTGGGGGACAGGGCGCGAG. Its protein product is CASSWGTGRE. The entire CDR3 is CASSWGTGREQYF.

This clone was seen a handful of times. The read is 3 residues too short to cover the CDR3 end, so that end is filled in from the germline J gene. This sequence joins TRBV30 and TRBJ2-5; TRBD2 matches 10 bases. CDR3 size: 17 residues. V lost 0 bases, J lost 5 bases, and 12 bases stayed unmatched. Per germline, CDR1 GTSNPN and CDR2 SVGIG (reference sequence). CDR3 DNA (partial): TGTGCCTGGAGTGTAGGGTCTAGCGGGGGAGGCCTGGAGACC. Its translation: CAWSVGSSGGGLET. The entire CDR3 protein is CAWSVGSSGGGLETQYF.

In its sample, this clone was seen a few times. Coverage ceases 3 residues before the CDR3 finishes, and the germline J gene fills in the end. The rearrangement links TRBV5-1 to TRBJ2-3; 9 bases align to TRBD2. V shed 2 bases and J 2 bases; nucleotides not matched to a gene: 9. This CDR3 is built from 17 residues. Germline CDR1 reads SGHRS; CDR2 reads YFSETQ. The covered CDR3 bases are TGCGCCAGCAGCTTACCCCAACAGCGGGGGGTCACAGATACG. It specifies CASSLPQQRGVTDT. The complete CDR3 reads CASSLPQQRGVTDTQYF.

This clone was seen a few times. The observed sequence ends 3 residues before the CDR3 terminus, with the missing tail filled in from the germline J gene. The rearrangement joins TRBV19 to TRBJ1-5, with no clear D. Germline lookup yields CDR1 LNHDA and CDR2 SQIVND (reference sequence). The CDR3 is 12 amino acids. Between the trimmed V and J ends, which lost 7 bases and 4 bases, there was a span of 8 bases. The CDR3 DNA, read in part, is TGTGCCAGTAAATGGGCTAATCAGCCC. Its protein product is CASKWANQP. The complete CDR3 sequence is CASKWANQPQHF.

For this clone: The read ends 3 residues before the CDR3 terminus; that terminus is restored from the germline J gene. The V and J genes are TRBV18 and TRBJ1-6; 7 positions match TRBD1. V shed 5 bases, J shed 10 bases, and the junction held 5 bases outside the gene matches. This CDR3 region has 13 residues. Germline V gives CDR1 KGHSH, CDR2 LQKENI. Incomplete CDR3 DNA: TGTGCCAGCTCAGAGACAGGGCAATCACCC. This codes for CASSETGQSP. The whole CDR3 sequence reads CASSETGQSPLHF.

This clone was seen a handful of times. The CDR3 end falls 3 residues outside the read, so it is completed with the germline J gene. The rearrangement uses TRBV30 and TRBJ2-1; 8 bases line up with TRBD2. Germline CDR1 reads GTSNPN; CDR2 reads SVGIG (reference sequence). This CDR3 is 15 amino acids long. Trimming removed 5 bases from V and 1 base from J; junction bases left unmatched: 7. CDR3 in amino acids: CAWDGGGRSYNEQFF. The DNA read from the CDR3 is TGTGCCTGGGATGGCGGGGGGCGGTCCTACAATGAG.

Comments on this clone: The read stops 3 residues short of the end of the CDR3; the missing end is completed from the germline J gene. The chain recombines TRBV19 with TRBJ1-2; 8 nucleotides match TRBD1. CDR1 is LNHDA, CDR2 SQIVND, per germline (reference sequence). The CDR3 consists of 15 residues. CDR3 DNA (partial): TGTGCCAGTAGTATAGCCCAGACAGGGGCGTACGGC. Translating it yields CASSIAQTGAYG. The whole CDR3 reads CASSIAQTGAYGYTF.